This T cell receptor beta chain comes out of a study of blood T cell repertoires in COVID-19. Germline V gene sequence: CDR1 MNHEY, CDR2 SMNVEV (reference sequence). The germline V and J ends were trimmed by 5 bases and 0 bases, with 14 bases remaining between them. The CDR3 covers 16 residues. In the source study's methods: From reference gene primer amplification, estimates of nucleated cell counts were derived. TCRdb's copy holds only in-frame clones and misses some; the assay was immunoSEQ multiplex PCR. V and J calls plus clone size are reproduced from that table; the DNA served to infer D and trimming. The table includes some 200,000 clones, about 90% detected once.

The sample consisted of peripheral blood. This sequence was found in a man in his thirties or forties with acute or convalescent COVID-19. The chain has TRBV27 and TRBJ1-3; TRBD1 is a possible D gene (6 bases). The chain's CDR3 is CASSTRTDHSGNTIYF. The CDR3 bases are TGTGCCAGCAGTACCCGGACAGATCACTCTGGAAACACCATATATTTT.